Following are 17 T cell receptor beta chains from one sample sequenced in a study of Graves' ophthalmopathy and Graves' hyperthyroidism (dated by TCRdb to 2016 to 2019). The sequencer listed for this sample is Illumina HiSeq 2000. For repertoire sequencing, the TCR beta CDR3 regions were amplified from RNA transcripts. A first-round RT-PCR used HTBI primers with the Qiagen OneStep RT-PCR kit, followed by a second-round multiplex PCR, size selection and purification. TCRdb reprocessing: public reads trimmed at Q25 with fastp, clones called with MiXCR, in-frame beta chains kept. Rows are unified per CDR3 protein, each entry keeping the most common DNA and genes. The sample records about 740,000 distinct CDR3 sequences, roughly 40% of which are singletons. The ten most abundant clones make up roughly 45% of the sample. The sample consisted of peripheral blood. These receptor sequences come from an adult man with Graves' ophthalmopathy.

This chain connects TRBV15 to TRBJ1-4, with D maybe TRBD1 (6 bases). This CDR3 contains 15 residues. V gave up 2 bases and J gave up 3 bases, with 10 bases separating them. Germline CDR1 LNHNV, CDR2 YYDKDF (reference sequence). CDR3 sequence (DNA): TGTGCCACCAGCAGAAGCGGACAGTCTAATGAAAAACTGTTTTTT. This sequence encodes CATSRSGQSNEKLFF.

This sequence joins TRBV29-1 and TRBJ2-5; 11 bases are shared with TRBD1. Unmatched junction bases numbered 23, after V lost 1 base and J lost 1 base. Per germline, CDR1 SQVTM and CDR2 ANQGSEA. The CDR3 sequence is 22 residues long. The CDR3 DNA reads TGCAGCGTTGAAGCGGAAAACCGGGACAGGGGGTCGCTATCGGTGGCCCAAGAGACCCAGTACTTC. It codes for CSVEAENRDRGSLSVAQETQYF.

In this sample, this clonotype turned up once. V usage is TRBV15 and J usage is TRBJ1-2; tentatively, D is TRBD1 (6 bases). The germline CDR1 and CDR2 sequences are LNHNV and YYDKDF (reference sequence). Trimming cost V 4 bases and J 7 bases, with 19 bases left between them. The CDR3 has 15 residues. CDR3 DNA sequence: TGTGCCACCAGCAAAACGGGACAAAGGATAGGTGGCTACACCTTC. Protein: CATSKTGQRIGGYTF.

In DNA, the CDR3 is TGTGCCAGCAGTTACCGGGCAGAGTACGAGCAGTACTTC. Protein sequence: CASSYRAEYEQYF. This rearrangement joins TRBV6-6 to TRBJ2-7; D unclear. CDR1 MNHNY and CDR2 SVGAGI come from the germline V gene (reference sequence). V was pared by 2 bases and J by 4 bases, with 9 bases between. The CDR3 extends over 13 amino acids.

This clonotype was found a few times. The chain links TRBV9 to TRBJ1-1, with D unresolved. V was trimmed by 4 bases and J by 7 bases, leaving 20 bases between them. CDR1 and CDR2 (germline): SGDLS, YYNGEE. This CDR3 spans 15 amino acids. CDR3 loop: CASSSSAQKKGEAFF. As DNA, the CDR3 is TGTGCCAGCAGCTCCTCGGCACAGAAAAAAGGTGAAGCTTTCTTT.

The rearrangement links TRBV12-3 or TRBV12-4 to TRBJ2-7, with 9 bases fitting TRBD2. The CDR3 totals 15 residues. V was clipped by 3 bases and J by 2 bases; unmatched bases: 5. The CDR3 loop is CASSFRSSGAYEQYV. The CDR3 DNA sequence: TGTGCCAGCAGTTTTCGTTCTAGCGGGGCCTACGAGCAGTACGTC.

The genes are TRBV2 and TRBJ2-5; tentatively, D is TRBD2 (6 bases). Trimming shortened V by 6 bases and J by 4 bases, and 15 bases separated the two germline ends. Germline V gene sequence: CDR1 SNHLY, CDR2 FYNNEI. The CDR3 length is 14 residues. CDR3: CASRTGTSRETQYF. The CDR3 region has the DNA TGTGCCAGCAGGACGGGGACTTCAAGAGAGACCCAGTACTTC.

The chain joins TRBV2 to TRBJ1-1; no clear D. There are 13 residues in the CDR3. V gave up 6 bases and J gave up 4 bases, with 12 bases separating them. Germline loops: CDR1 SNHLY, CDR2 FYNNEI. CDR3 protein: CASSLVWSTEAFF. The DNA of the CDR3 is TGTGCCAGCAGCTTAGTGTGGAGCACTGAAGCTTTCTTT. The full variable domain, rest sourced from reference TRBV2 and TRBJ1-1, is EPEVTQTPSHQVTQMGQEVILRCVPISNHLYFYWYRQILGQKVEFLVSFYNNEISEKSEIFDDQFSVERPDGSNFTLKIRSTKLEDSAMYFCASSLVWSTEAFFGQGTRLTVV.

The chain recombines TRBV2 with TRBJ1-5; 7 positions match TRBD1. Germline V gene sequence: CDR1 SNHLY, CDR2 FYNNEI. V gave up 6 bases and J gave up 7 bases; unmatched junction bases: 9. CDR3 length equals 14 residues. CDR3 in amino acids: CASRLTGLGQPQHF. Here the CDR3 DNA reads TGTGCCAGCAGGCTGACAGGGTTGGGGCAGCCCCAGCATTTT.

This clonotype was counted a few times. The chain recombines TRBV20-1 with TRBJ1-2; 11 bases map to TRBD1. There are 14 residues in the CDR3. CDR1 is DFQATT, CDR2 SNEGSKA, per germline (reference sequence). V lost 2 bases and J lost 7; bases outside the gene matches: 6. CDR3 protein: CSARKDRGLVGYTF. Here the CDR3 DNA reads TGCAGTGCTAGAAAGGACAGGGGGCTGGTTGGCTACACCTTC.

This chain uses TRBV29-1 with TRBJ1-1; D is unclear. Germline CDR1 SQVTM, CDR2 ANQGSEA. The CDR3 consists of 13 residues. Trimming took 8 bases from V and 4 from J, leaving 17 bases between them. The CDR3 coding sequence is TGCAGCCAAGAGCCCAGATTAGGCACTGAAGCTTTCTTT. This codes for CSQEPRLGTEAFF.

In its sample, this clonotype was seen a few times. The rearrangement links TRBV25-1 to TRBJ2-7; D not certain. Trimming cost V 2 bases and J 0 bases, with 8 bases left between them. The length of the CDR3 is 14 residues. Per the germline V gene, CDR1 is MGHDK and CDR2 is SYGVNS. CDR3 nucleotide sequence: TGTGCCAGCAGTGAACTGGGCAACTCCTACGAGCAGTACTTC. Amino acids: CASSELGNSYEQYF.

J is TRBJ2-5 and V is TRBV20-1; either TRBD1 or TRBD2 may supply D (5 bases each). Germline V gene lookup returns CDR1 DFQATT and CDR2 SNEGSKA (reference sequence). V was shortened by 3 bases and J by 5 bases, with 16 bases between the two germline ends. The CDR3 totals 14 residues. The CDR3 sequence: CSASMPWDRETQYF. The CDR3, as DNA: TGCAGTGCTAGCATGCCCTGGGACCGTGAGACCCAGTACTTC.

About this clonotype: Relative to the germline gene, one junction end is altered; a read error may explain this. This chain's CDR3 is CSAHLGGQETRYF. As DNA, the CDR3 is TGCAGCGCCCATCTGGGGGGCCAAGAGACCCGGTACTTC. The chain links TRBV20-1 to TRBJ2-5; the D gene could be TRBD1 or TRBD2 (6 bases each). CDR1 is DFQATT and CDR2 is SNEGSKA in the germline V gene (reference sequence). This CDR3 is 13 amino acids long.

This clonotype occurred many times. The V call is TRBV9, the J call TRBJ1-2; D is unresolved. Trimming cost V 5 bases and J 8 bases, with 16 bases left between them. The CDR3 contains 13 residues. Germline lookup yields CDR1 SGDLS and CDR2 YYNGEE. CDR3 loop: CASSHTDEGGYTF. CDR3 nucleotides: TGTGCCAGCAGTCATACTGACGAAGGAGGCTACACCTTC. The full variable domain, with the rest looked up from reference TRBV9 and TRBJ1-2, is DSGVTQTPKHLITATGQRVTLRCSPRSGDLSVYWYQQSLDQGLQFLIQYYNGEERAKGNILERFSAQQFPDLHSELNLSSLELGDSALYFCASSHTDEGGYTFGSGTRLTVV.

About this clonotype itself: A clone one base away is much larger, so this may be a read error. CDR3 residues: CASSGQMEEKLFF. The CDR3 DNA reads TGTGCCAGCAGTGGACAGATGGAGGAAAAACTGTTTTTT. This chain connects TRBV9 to TRBJ1-4; perhaps TRBD1 as D (6 bases). V lost 5 bases, J lost 8 bases, and 13 bases lay in between. The CDR3 contains 13 residues. Germline V gene lookup returns CDR1 SGDLS and CDR2 YYNGEE.

This clonotype turned up a few times. CDR3 protein: CASSPRGSGSTGELFF. For the CDR3, the DNA is TGTGCCAGCAGTCCCCGGGGGAGCGGGAGTACCGGGGAGCTGTTTTTT. V and J are TRBV25-1 and TRBJ2-2, with TRBD2 identical over 8 bases. Germline values: CDR1 MGHDK, CDR2 SYGVNS. This CDR3 contains 16 residues. V lost 5 bases, J lost 5 bases, and 10 bases stayed unmatched.